By share, the clone carrying this TCR beta chain ranks as medium-sized (0.01 to 0.1%). Its antigen remains unidentified. CDR3 length: 11 amino acids. CDR1 is SQVTM and CDR2 is ANQGSEA in the germline V gene. The V and J ends lost 6 bases and 5 bases respectively, with 10 bases between them. General study findings and limits: Tumor Tregs overlapped most with tumor, then blood, naive CD4+ cells.

Memory CD4+ cells were defined as CD4+CD45RO+CD25-. TCRdb re-called the 5' RACE reads with MiXCR, one entry per CDR3 protein. This table holds roughly 9,400 distinct CDR3 sequences, roughly 15% found once. J is TRBJ2-5 and V is TRBV29-1; D could derive from TRBD1 or TRBD2 (5 bases each). This TCR was sampled from a female donor with breast cancer. Source material: memory CD4+ T cells sorted from blood. The subset was: memory CD4+ T cells, CD4+CD45RO+CD25-. The CDR3 DNA sequence: TGCAGCGTAGCTGAGGGGGAGACCCAGTACTTC. Translated: CSVAEGETQYF.